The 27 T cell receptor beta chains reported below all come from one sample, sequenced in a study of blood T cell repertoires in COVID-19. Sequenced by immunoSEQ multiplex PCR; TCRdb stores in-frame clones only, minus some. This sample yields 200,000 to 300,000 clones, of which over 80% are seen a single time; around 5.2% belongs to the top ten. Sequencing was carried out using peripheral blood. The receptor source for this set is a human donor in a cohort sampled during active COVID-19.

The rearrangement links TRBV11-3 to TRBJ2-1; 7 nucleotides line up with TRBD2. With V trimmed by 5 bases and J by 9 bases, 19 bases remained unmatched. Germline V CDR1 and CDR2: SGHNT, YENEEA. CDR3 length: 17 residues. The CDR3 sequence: CASSGSGRGSPTREQFF. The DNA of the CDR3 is TGTGCCAGCAGCGGCTCGGGGAGGGGCTCCCCTACGCGTGAGCAGTTCTTC.

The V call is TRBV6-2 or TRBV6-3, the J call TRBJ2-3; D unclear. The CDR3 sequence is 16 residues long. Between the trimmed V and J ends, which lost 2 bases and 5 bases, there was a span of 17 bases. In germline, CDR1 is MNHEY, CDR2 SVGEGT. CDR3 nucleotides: TGTGCCAGCAGTTACCGCCTGAGGTTCCCCCTAGATACGCAGTATTTT. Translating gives CASSYRLRFPLDTQYF.

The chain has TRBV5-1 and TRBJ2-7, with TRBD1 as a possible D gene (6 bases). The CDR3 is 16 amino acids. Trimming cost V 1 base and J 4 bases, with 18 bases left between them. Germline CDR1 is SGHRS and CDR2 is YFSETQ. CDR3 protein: CASSLTLGQGIYEQYF. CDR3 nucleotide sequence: TGCGCCAGCAGCTTGACCTTGGGGCAGGGGATATACGAGCAGTACTTC.

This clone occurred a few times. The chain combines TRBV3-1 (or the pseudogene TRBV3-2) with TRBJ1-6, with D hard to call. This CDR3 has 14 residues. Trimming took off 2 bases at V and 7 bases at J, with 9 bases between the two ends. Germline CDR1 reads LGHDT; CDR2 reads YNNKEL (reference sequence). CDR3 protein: CASSQTRRNSPLHF. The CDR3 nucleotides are TGTGCCAGCAGCCAAACCAGGCGCAATTCACCCCTCCACTTT.

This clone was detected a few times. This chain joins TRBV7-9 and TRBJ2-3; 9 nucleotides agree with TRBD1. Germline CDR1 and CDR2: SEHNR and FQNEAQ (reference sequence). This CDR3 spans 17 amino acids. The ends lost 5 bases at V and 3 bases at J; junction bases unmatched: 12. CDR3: CASSRPFRTGETDTQYF. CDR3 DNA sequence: TGTGCCAGCAGCCGTCCCTTTAGGACAGGGGAAACAGATACGCAGTATTTT.

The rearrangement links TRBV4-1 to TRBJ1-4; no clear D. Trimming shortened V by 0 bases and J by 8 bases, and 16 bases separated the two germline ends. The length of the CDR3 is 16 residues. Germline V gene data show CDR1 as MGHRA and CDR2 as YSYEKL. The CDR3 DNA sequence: TGCGCCAGCAGCCAAGAGCCGGGTCCTTTTCGAGAAAAACTGTTTTTT. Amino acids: CASSQEPGPFREKLFF.

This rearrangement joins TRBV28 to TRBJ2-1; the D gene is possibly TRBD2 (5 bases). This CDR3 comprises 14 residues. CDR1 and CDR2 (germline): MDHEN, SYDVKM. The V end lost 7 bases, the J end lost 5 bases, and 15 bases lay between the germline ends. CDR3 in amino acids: CASTLYGINNEQFF. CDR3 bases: TGTGCCAGCACCCTTTACGGGATAAACAATGAGCAGTTCTTC.

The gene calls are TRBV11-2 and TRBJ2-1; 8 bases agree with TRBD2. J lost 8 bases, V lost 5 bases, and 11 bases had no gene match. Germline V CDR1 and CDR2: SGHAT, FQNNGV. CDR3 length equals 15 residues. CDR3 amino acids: CASSRAGTRGDEQFF. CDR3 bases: TGTGCCAGCAGCCGAGCTGGGACTAGGGGGGATGAGCAGTTCTTC.

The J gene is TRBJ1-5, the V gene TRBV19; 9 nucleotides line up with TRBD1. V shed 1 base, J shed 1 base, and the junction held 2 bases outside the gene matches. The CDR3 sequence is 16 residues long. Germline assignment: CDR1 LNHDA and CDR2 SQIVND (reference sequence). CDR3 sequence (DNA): TGTGCCAGTAGTATAGGAGGGACAGGGAGCAATCAGCCCCAGCATTTT. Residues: CASSIGGTGSNQPQHF.

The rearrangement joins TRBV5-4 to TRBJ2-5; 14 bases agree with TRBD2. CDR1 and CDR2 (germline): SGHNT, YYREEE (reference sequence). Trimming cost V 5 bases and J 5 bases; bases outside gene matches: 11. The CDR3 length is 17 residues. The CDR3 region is CASRLGLAGGIRETQYF. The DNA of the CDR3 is TGTGCCAGCAGATTAGGACTAGCGGGAGGCATACGGGAGACCCAGTACTTC. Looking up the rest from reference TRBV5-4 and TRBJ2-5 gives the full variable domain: ETGVTQSPTHLIKTRGQQVTLRCSSQSGHNTVSWYQQALGQGPQFIFQYYREEENGRGNFPPRFSGLQFPNYSSELNVNALELDDSALYLCASRLGLAGGIRETQYFGPGTRLLVL.

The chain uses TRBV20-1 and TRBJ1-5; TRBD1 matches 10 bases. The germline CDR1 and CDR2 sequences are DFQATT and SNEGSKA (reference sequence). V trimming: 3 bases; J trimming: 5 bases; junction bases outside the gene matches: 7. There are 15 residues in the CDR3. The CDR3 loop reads CSASQGQGSHQPQHF. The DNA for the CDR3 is TGCAGTGCTAGTCAGGGACAGGGGTCCCATCAGCCCCAGCATTTT.

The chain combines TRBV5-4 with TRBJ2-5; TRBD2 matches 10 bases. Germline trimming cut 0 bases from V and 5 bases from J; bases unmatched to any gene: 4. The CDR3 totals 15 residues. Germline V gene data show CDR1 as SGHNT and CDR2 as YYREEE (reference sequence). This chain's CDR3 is CASSLGAGGLETQYF. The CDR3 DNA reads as TGTGCCAGCAGCTTGGGAGCGGGGGGGCTGGAGACCCAGTACTTC. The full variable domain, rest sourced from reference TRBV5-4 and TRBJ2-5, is ETGVTQSPTHLIKTRGQQVTLRCSSQSGHNTVSWYQQALGQGPQFIFQYYREEENGRGNFPPRFSGLQFPNYSSELNVNALELDDSALYLCASSLGAGGLETQYFGPGTRLLVL.

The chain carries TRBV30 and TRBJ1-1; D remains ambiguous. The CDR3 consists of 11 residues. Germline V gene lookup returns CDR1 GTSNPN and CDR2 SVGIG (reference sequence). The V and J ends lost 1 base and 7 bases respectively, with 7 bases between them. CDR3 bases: TGTGCCTGGAGTGAGAGGAATGAAGCTTTCTTT. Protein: CAWSERNEAFF. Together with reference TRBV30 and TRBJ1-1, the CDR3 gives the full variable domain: SQTIHQWPATLVQPVGSPLSLECTVEGTSNPNLYWYRQAAGRGLQLLFYSVGIGQISSEVPQNLSASRPQDRQFILSSKKLLLSDSGFYLCAWSERNEAFFGQGTRLTVV.

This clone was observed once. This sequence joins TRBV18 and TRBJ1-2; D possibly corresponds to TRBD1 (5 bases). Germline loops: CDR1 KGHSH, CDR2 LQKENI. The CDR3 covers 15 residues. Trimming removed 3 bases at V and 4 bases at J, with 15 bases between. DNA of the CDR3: TGTGCCAGCTCACCGGGGGGGGAAGTTGGCTATGGCTACACCTTC. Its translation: CASSPGGEVGYGYTF.

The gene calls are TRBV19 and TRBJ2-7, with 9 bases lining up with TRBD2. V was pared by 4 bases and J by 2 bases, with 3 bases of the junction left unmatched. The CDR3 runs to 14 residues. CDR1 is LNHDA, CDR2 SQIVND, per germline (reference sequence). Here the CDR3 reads CASSRAGGAYEQYF. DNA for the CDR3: TGTGCCAGTAGTAGAGCGGGAGGCGCCTACGAGCAGTACTTC.

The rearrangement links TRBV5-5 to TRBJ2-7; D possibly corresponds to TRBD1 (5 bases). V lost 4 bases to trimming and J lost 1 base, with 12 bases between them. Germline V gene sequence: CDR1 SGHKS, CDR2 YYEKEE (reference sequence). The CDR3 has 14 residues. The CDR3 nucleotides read TGTGCCAGCAGCCGGCAGGGTGGATCCTACGAGCAGTACTTC. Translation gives CASSRQGGSYEQYF.

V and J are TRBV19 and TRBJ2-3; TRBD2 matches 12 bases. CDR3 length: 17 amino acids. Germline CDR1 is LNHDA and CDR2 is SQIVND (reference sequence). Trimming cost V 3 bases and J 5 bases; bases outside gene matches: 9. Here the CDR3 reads CASSISRTSGTIDTQYF. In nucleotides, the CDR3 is TGTGCCAGTAGTATTTCAAGGACTAGCGGGACGATAGATACGCAGTATTTT.

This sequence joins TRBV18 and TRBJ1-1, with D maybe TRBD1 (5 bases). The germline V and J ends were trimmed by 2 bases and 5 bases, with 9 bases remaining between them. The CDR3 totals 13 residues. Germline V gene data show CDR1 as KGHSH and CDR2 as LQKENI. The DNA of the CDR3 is TGTGCCAGCTCACCAATGAAGGGGACTGAAGCTTTCTTT. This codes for CASSPMKGTEAFF.

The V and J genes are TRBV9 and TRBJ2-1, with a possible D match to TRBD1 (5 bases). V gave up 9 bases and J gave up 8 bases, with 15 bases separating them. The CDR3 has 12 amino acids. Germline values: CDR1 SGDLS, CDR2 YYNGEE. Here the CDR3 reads CATGSALDEQFF. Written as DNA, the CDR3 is TGTGCCACAGGGTCGGCGCTGGATGAGCAGTTCTTC.

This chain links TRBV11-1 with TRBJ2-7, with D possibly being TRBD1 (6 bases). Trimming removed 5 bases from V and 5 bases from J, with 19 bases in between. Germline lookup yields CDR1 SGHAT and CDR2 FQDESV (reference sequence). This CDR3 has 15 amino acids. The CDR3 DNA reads TGTGCCAGCAGCCGATACCGGGGCAGGGGTAACGAGCAGTACTTC. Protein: CASSRYRGRGNEQYF.

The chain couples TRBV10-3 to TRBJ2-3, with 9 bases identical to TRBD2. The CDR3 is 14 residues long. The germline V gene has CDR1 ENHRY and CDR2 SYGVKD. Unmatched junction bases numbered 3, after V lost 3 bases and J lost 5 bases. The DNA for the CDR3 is TGTGCCATCAGTGATCCTAGCGGGATAGATACGCAGTATTTT. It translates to CAISDPSGIDTQYF.

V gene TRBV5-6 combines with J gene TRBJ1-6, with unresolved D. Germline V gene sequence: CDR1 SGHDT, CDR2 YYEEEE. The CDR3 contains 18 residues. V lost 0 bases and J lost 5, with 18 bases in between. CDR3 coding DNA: TGTGCCAGCAGCTTGGCCAGTGCAGATATTCTGAATAATTCACCCCTCCACTTT. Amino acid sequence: CASSLASADILNNSPLHF.

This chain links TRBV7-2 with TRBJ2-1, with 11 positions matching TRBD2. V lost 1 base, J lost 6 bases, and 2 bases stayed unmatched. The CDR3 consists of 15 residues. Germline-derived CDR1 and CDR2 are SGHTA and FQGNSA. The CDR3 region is CASSLGLAGSNEQFF. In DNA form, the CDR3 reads TGTGCCAGCAGCTTAGGACTAGCGGGATCCAATGAGCAGTTCTTC. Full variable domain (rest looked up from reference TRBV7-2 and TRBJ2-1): GAGVSQSPSNKVTEKGKDVELRCDPISGHTALYWYRQSLGQGLEFLIYFQGNSAPDKSGLPSDRFSAERTGGSVSTLTIQRTQQEDSAVYLCASSLGLAGSNEQFFGPGTRLTVL.

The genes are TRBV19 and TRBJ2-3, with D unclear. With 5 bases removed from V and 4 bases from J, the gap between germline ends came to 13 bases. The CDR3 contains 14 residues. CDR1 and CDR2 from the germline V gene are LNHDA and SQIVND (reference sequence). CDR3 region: CASSPPLESDTQYF. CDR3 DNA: TGTGCCAGTAGTCCCCCCCTCGAGTCAGATACGCAGTATTTT.

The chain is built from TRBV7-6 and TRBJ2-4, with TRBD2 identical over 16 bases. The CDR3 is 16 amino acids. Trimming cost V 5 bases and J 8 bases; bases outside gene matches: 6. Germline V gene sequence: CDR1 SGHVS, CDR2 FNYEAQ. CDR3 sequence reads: CASSVGLAGGTDIQYF. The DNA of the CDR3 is TGTGCCAGCAGCGTGGGACTAGCGGGAGGGACGGACATTCAGTACTTC. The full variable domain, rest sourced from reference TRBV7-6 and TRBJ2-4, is GAGVSQSPRYKVTKRGQDVALRCDPISGHVSLYWYRQALGQGPEFLTYFNYEAQQDKSGLPNDRFSAERPEGSISTLTIQRTEQRDSAMYRCASSVGLAGGTDIQYFGAGTRLSVL.

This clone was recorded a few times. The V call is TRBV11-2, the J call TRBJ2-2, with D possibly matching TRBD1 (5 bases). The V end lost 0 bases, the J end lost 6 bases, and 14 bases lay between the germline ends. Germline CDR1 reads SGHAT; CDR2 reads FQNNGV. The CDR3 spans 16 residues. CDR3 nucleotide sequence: TGTGCCAGCAGCTTAGATTGGGATGCCAGGGCCGGGGAGCTGTTTTTT. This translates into CASSLDWDARAGELFF.

This chain's CDR3 is CASSLVGVGGYTF. The DNA for the CDR3 is TGTGCCAGCAGTTTAGTGGGAGTTGGTGGCTACACCTTC. The V gene is TRBV27, the J gene TRBJ1-2; D gene uncertain. With 2 bases removed from V and 7 bases from J, the gap between germline ends came to 11 bases. The CDR3 runs to 13 residues. Germline CDR1 MNHEY, CDR2 SMNVEV (reference sequence).